Below are 26 T cell receptor beta chains sequenced from a single sample in a study of T cell responses to AZD1222 COVID-19 vaccine. Produced via immunoSEQ multiplex PCR; TCRdb's table is partial and in-frame only. The data contain 150,000 or so clones, around 92% of them singletons. Sequenced here: peripheral blood, sampled on day 0 of AZD1222 vaccination. The receptors derive from an adult in good health.

V gene TRBV18 combines with J gene TRBJ1-2, with 7 positions matching TRBD1. V was clipped by 2 bases and J by 8 bases; unmatched bases: 11. The CDR3 spans 15 residues. CDR1 KGHSH and CDR2 LQKENI come from the germline V gene. CDR3 sequence: CASSPSTGQMTGYTF. The CDR3 DNA sequence: TGTGCCAGCTCACCAAGTACGGGACAGATGACCGGCTACACCTTC. The full variable domain, completed using reference TRBV18 and TRBJ1-2, is NAGVMQNPRHLVRRRGQEARLRCSPMKGHSHVYWYRQLPEEGLKFMVYLQKENIIDESGMPKERFSAEFPKEGPSILRIQQVVRGDSAAYFCASSPSTGQMTGYTFGSGTRLTVV.

This chain joins TRBV5-1 and TRBJ2-1, with 10 nucleotides matching TRBD2. This CDR3 spans 16 amino acids. Germline values: CDR1 SGHRS, CDR2 YFSETQ. V was clipped by 4 bases and J by 4 bases; unmatched bases: 8. The CDR3 reads CASSQNPSGGYNEQFF. DNA for the CDR3: TGCGCCAGCAGCCAAAATCCTAGCGGGGGTTACAATGAGCAGTTCTTC.

This chain connects TRBV11-2 to TRBJ1-2; 8 bases fit TRBD1. CDR3 length: 16 amino acids. Trimming took 1 base from V and 4 from J; bases not matched to a gene: 8. The germline gives CDR1 SGHAT, CDR2 FQNNGV. The CDR3 DNA is TGTGCCAGCAGCTTAGCCGAGGGACAGGCAAGCTATGGCTACACCTTC. Translated, it gives CASSLAEGQASYGYTF.

The sample holds one count of this clone. The chain recombines TRBV10-3 with TRBJ1-4, with 7 nucleotides matching TRBD1. Germline V gives CDR1 ENHRY, CDR2 SYGVKD. V trimming: 2 bases; J trimming: 5 bases; junction bases outside the gene matches: 5. This CDR3 is 15 amino acids long. CDR3 residues: CAISETGTENEKLFF. In DNA, the CDR3 is TGTGCCATCAGTGAGACAGGGACAGAGAATGAAAAACTGTTTTTT.

J is TRBJ2-7 and V is TRBV11-2, with D perhaps matching TRBD2 (7 bases). The CDR3 has 13 amino acids. Trimming left V 10 bases short and J 4 bases short, with 17 bases between. Germline V gives CDR1 SGHAT, CDR2 FQNNGV. This CDR3 reads CATLRGGGYEQYF. For the CDR3, the DNA is TGTGCCACCCTGAGGGGGGGCGGGTACGAGCAGTACTTC.

The chain joins TRBV30 to TRBJ2-7; the D gene is possibly TRBD1 (6 bases). In germline, CDR1 is GTSNPN, CDR2 SVGIG (reference sequence). V was cut by 4 bases and J by 2 bases, with 6 bases left in between. This CDR3 contains 11 residues. CDR3 region: CAWTGAYEQYF. The CDR3 DNA reads as TGTGCCTGGACAGGGGCCTACGAGCAGTACTTC.

The V and J genes are TRBV4-1 and TRBJ2-5, with D possibly matching TRBD2 (7 bases). The CDR3 runs to 15 residues. The V gene's germline CDR1 is MGHRA and CDR2 YSYEKL. Trimming took 1 base from V and 1 from J, leaving 10 bases between them. The CDR3 DNA reads as TGCGCCAGCAGCCAAGGCGGGGGCCTCCAAGAGACCCAGTACTTC. Amino acids: CASSQGGGLQETQYF.

The V gene is TRBV18, the J gene TRBJ1-2, with TRBD1 identical over 7 bases. The V gene end was trimmed by 3 bases and the J gene end by 2 bases; junction bases not matched to a gene: 9. The CDR3 is made up of 16 amino acids. The germline gives CDR1 KGHSH, CDR2 LQKENI. The DNA of the CDR3 is TGTGCCAGCTCACCGCGACGGCAGGGGGGGAACTATGGCTACACCTTC. This encodes CASSPRRQGGNYGYTF.

This chain uses TRBV10-3 with TRBJ2-7; D unresolved. The germline V gene has CDR1 ENHRY and CDR2 SYGVKD. CDR3 length: 15 residues. The ends were cut back, 3 bases at V and 3 bases at J, with 15 bases in the middle. DNA for the CDR3: TGTGCCATCAGTGACTTCGACGCCCAACTCTACGAGCAGTACTTC. It translates to CAISDFDAQLYEQYF.

This clone occurred once. The genes are TRBV2 and TRBJ2-2; a weak D match, TRBD2 (5 bases). CDR1 SNHLY and CDR2 FYNNEI come from the germline V gene. The CDR3 runs 14 residues. Trimming cost V 11 bases and J 3 bases, with 16 bases left between them. The CDR3 bases are TGTGCCTCGAGCGGCAGTGGGTACACCGGGGAGCTGTTTTTT. Translation gives CASSGSGYTGELFF.

In this sample, this clone turned up once. The chain combines TRBV4-3 with TRBJ2-1; D is possibly TRBD2 (6 bases). Per the germline V gene, CDR1 is LGHNA and CDR2 is YSLEER. V was shortened by 0 bases and J by 7 bases, with 16 bases between the two germline ends. This CDR3 contains 16 residues. The CDR3 bases are TGCGCCAGCAGCCAAGAAAGCGGGCTCTTTTGGAATGAGCAGTTCTTC. It encodes CASSQESGLFWNEQFF.

At least ten counts were recorded for this clone. This chain connects TRBV19 to TRBJ2-7; maybe TRBD1 (5 bases). This CDR3 is 15 amino acids long. Germline V gene lookup returns CDR1 LNHDA and CDR2 SQIVND (reference sequence). Deletions cut 3 bases from V and 0 bases from J, with 12 bases between. The CDR3 nucleotides are TGTGCCAGTAGTATTGGGGCCGGATACTCCTACGAGCAGTACTTC. Its translation: CASSIGAGYSYEQYF.

The V and J genes are TRBV4-3 and TRBJ1-5; D might be TRBD1 (5 bases). This CDR3 spans 15 amino acids. CDR1 is LGHNA and CDR2 is YSLEER in the germline V gene. V lost 5 bases, J lost 2 bases, and 13 bases lay in between. The CDR3 loop is CASSYTLGGNQPQHF. CDR3 coding DNA: TGCGCCAGCAGCTATACCTTAGGGGGCAATCAGCCCCAGCATTTT.

The V call is TRBV5-1, the J call TRBJ1-2; no clear D gene. Trimming took off 2 bases at V and 3 bases at J, with 11 bases between the two ends. Germline lookup yields CDR1 SGHRS and CDR2 YFSETQ. The CDR3 covers 14 residues. CDR3 DNA: TGCGCCAGCAGCTTAAGTGAGTGGGACTATGGCTACACCTTC. Its translation is CASSLSEWDYGYTF.

The rearrangement links TRBV15 to TRBJ2-2; the D is unclear. In germline, CDR1 is LNHNV, CDR2 YYDKDF (reference sequence). The CDR3 has 14 amino acids. V was clipped by 3 bases and J by 1 base, with 6 bases between them. CDR3 DNA: TGTGCCACCAGCAGTTCTGGGAACACCGGGGAGCTGTTTTTT. Its translation is CATSSSGNTGELFF.

The V gene is TRBV7-6, the J gene TRBJ2-3, with D maybe TRBD1 (8 bases). The V end was cut by 2 bases, the J end by 1 base, with 10 bases between. Germline V gene lookup returns CDR1 SGHVS and CDR2 FNYEAQ. The CDR3 has 15 residues. The CDR3 spells CASSLTGGGTDTQYF. CDR3 bases: TGTGCCAGCAGCTTAACAGGGGGGGGCACAGATACGCAGTATTTT.

V and J are TRBV4-1 and TRBJ1-2; D unresolved. CDR1 and CDR2 from the germline V gene are MGHRA and YSYEKL. Deletions cut 1 base from V and 4 bases from J, with 13 bases between. The CDR3 loop spans 15 amino acids. DNA of the CDR3: TGCGCCAGCAGCCAAGGCTCCTTGCCCGGCTATGGCTACACCTTC. It codes for CASSQGSLPGYGYTF.

This chain uses TRBV5-5 with TRBJ2-5, with 12 bases lining up with TRBD1. Per the germline V gene, CDR1 is SGHKS and CDR2 is YYEKEE (reference sequence). V gave up 4 bases and J gave up 2 bases; unmatched junction bases: 6. CDR3 size: 16 residues. Written as DNA, the CDR3 is TGTGCCAGCAGCGCCGGGACAGGGGGCTCACAAGAGACCCAGTACTTC. Amino acids: CASSAGTGGSQETQYF.

The V call is TRBV4-1, the J call TRBJ1-4; D unresolved. V was clipped by 1 base and J by 9 bases, with 18 bases between them. Germline values: CDR1 MGHRA, CDR2 YSYEKL. The length of the CDR3 is 16 residues. CDR3 sequence reads: CASSQVDQWAPKKLFF. CDR3 nucleotide sequence: TGCGCCAGCAGCCAAGTAGACCAGTGGGCCCCGAAAAAACTGTTTTTT.

The gene calls are TRBV12-3 or TRBV12-4 and TRBJ1-2; no definite D call. V was pared by 3 bases and J by 5 bases, with 7 bases between. The CDR3 is made up of 12 amino acids. The CDR3 loop reads CASSLFQYGYTF. The CDR3 region has the DNA TGTGCCAGCAGTTTGTTCCAGTATGGCTACACCTTC.

The chain carries TRBV7-9 and TRBJ1-1, with unresolved D. Germline CDR1 reads SEHNR; CDR2 reads FQNEAQ (reference sequence). This CDR3 spans 17 amino acids. Trimming shortened V by 1 base and J by 1 base, and 16 bases separated the two germline ends. CDR3 region: CASSLDGGRLKNTEAFF. The CDR3, as DNA: TGTGCCAGCAGCTTAGATGGCGGACGACTAAAGAACACTGAAGCTTTCTTT.

This clone appeared a single time. The chain links TRBV30 to TRBJ1-2, with no clear D. This CDR3 is built from 14 residues. V shed 4 bases and J shed 3 bases, with 15 bases lying between them. The germline CDR1 and CDR2 sequences are GTSNPN and SVGIG (reference sequence). The CDR3 region is CAWIEMGRHYGYTF. The CDR3 DNA is TGTGCCTGGATTGAGATGGGCAGGCACTATGGCTACACCTTC.

The chain links TRBV4-1 to TRBJ2-2; D gene ambiguous. The CDR3 is 15 amino acids. Per germline, CDR1 MGHRA and CDR2 YSYEKL. The germline V and J ends were trimmed by 0 bases and 2 bases, with 7 bases remaining between them. The CDR3 DNA follows: TGCGCCAGCAGCCAAGAAGGCTATAACACCGGGGAGCTGTTTTTT. Its protein product is CASSQEGYNTGELFF.

The V gene is TRBV27, the J gene TRBJ1-3; D uncertain. V was cut by 3 bases and J by 0 bases, with 9 bases left in between. CDR3 length: 15 amino acids. Germline lookup yields CDR1 MNHEY and CDR2 SMNVEV (reference sequence). The CDR3 region is CASSLAASSGNTIYF. The CDR3 coding sequence is TGTGCCAGCAGTTTGGCAGCCAGCTCTGGAAACACCATATATTTT.

Here the CDR3 DNA reads TGCGCCAGCAGCTTGGCCTCCCAGGCTAACTATGGCTACACCTTC. Translated, it gives CASSLASQANYGYTF. This rearrangement joins TRBV5-1 to TRBJ1-2; D is unclear. Germline values: CDR1 SGHRS, CDR2 YFSETQ. V lost 0 bases and J 0 bases, leaving 9 bases between the germline ends. This CDR3 has 15 amino acids.

This clone was seen only once. This chain joins TRBV6-6 and TRBJ2-3; D is tentatively TRBD1 or TRBD2 (6 bases each). With 5 bases removed from V and 0 bases from J, the gap between germline ends came to 12 bases. Germline CDR1 reads MNHNY; CDR2 reads SVGAGI (reference sequence). The CDR3 contains 15 residues. Here the CDR3 reads CASSPRGDSTDTQYF. The CDR3 DNA reads as TGTGCCAGCAGTCCAAGGGGGGATAGCACAGATACGCAGTATTTT.